The rows below give T cell receptor beta chains drawn from one sample of a study of CD8 T cells in ankylosing spondylitis. TCRdb reprocessed the 5' RACE reads via MiXCR and lists one record per CDR3 protein. The sample comprises roughly 370,000 distinct CDR3 sequences, about a fifth of which are singletons, and 16% rests with the top ten. The sample comprised blood, either unsorted or a sorted T cell fraction (not recorded which). Source of these receptors: a male donor with ankylosing spondylitis. The CDR3 runs from the conserved cysteine through the conserved F or W. A D gene is named only where the DNA matches it firmly. Size is stated for part of the rows, as once, few or many counts, or as a class when the clone is expanded.

>TRBV5-6|-|TRBJ2-6|TRBD2
CASSLGGGTPSGANVLTF
TGTGCCAGCAGCTTGGGGGGAGGGACCCCCTCTGGGGCCAACGTCCTGACTTTC
>TRBV11-2|many|TRBJ2-7|-
CASSKDPPYEQYF
TGTGCCAGCAGCAAGGACCCTCCCTACGAGCAGTACTTC
>TRBV7-9|-|TRBJ2-7|-
CASSRPARVSYEQYF
TGTGCCAGCAGCCGTCCCGCCAGGGTCTCCTACGAGCAGTACTTC
>TRBV29-1|few|TRBJ1-1|TRBD1
CSVDLLQGMNTEAFF
TGCAGCGTTGACCTGTTACAGGGGATGAACACTGAAGCTTTCTTT
>TRBV19|once|TRBJ1-1|-
CASSISGDTEAFF
TGTGCCAGTAGTATATCCGGGGACACTGAAGCTTTCTTT
>TRBV11-1|-|TRBJ2-1|TRBD2
CASSLSLAGVDEQFF
TGTGCCAGCAGCTTATCTCTAGCGGGAGTCGATGAGCAGTTCTTC
>TRBV15|-|TRBJ2-5|-
CATSRDQTQETQYF
TGTGCCACCAGCAGAGACCAGACACAAGAGACCCAGTACTTC
>TRBV28|few|TRBJ2-2|-
CASSANRGGAGELFF
TGTGCCAGCAGTGCTAACAGGGGAGGCGCCGGGGAGCTGTTTTTT
>TRBV6-5|-|TRBJ1-6|-
CASSYSLTEGGNSPLHF
TGTGCCAGCAGTTACTCTTTAACCGAGGGGGGAAATTCACCCCTCCACTTT
>TRBV7-6|-|TRBJ1-6|TRBD1
CASSLRPDRGQENSPLHF
TGTGCCAGCAGCTTACGTCCCGACAGAGGACAGGAAAATTCACCCCTCCACTTT
>TRBV29-1|-|TRBJ1-1|-
CSARSYTEAFF
TGCAGCGCCCGGTCATACACTGAAGCTTTCTTT
>TRBV7-3|-|TRBJ1-1|-
CASSLQTDTKAFF
TGTGCCAGCAGCTTACAAACAGATACCAAAGCTTTCTTT
>TRBV28|few|TRBJ2-2|-
CASRNEIGVTGELFF
TGTGCCAGCAGGAACGAAATCGGGGTCACCGGGGAGCTGTTTTTT
>TRBV20-1|few|TRBJ2-1|TRBD2
CSAPGGLADDEQFF
TGCAGTGCCCCAGGGGGACTAGCCGACGATGAGCAGTTCTTC
>TRBV6-1|once|TRBJ1-5|-
CASNTASNQPQHF
TGTGCCAGCAATACGGCGAGCAATCAGCCCCAGCATTTT
>TRBV10-3|-|TRBJ1-1|TRBD1
CAISATRAGTGTGITEAFF
TGTGCCATCAGTGCGACCCGCGCGGGCACCGGGACAGGGATCACTGAAGCTTTCTTT
>TRBV20-1|few|TRBJ2-7|-
CSAGGPTGREQYF
TGCAGTGCCGGGGGACCAACCGGGCGGGAGCAGTACTTC
>TRBV11-1|few|TRBJ2-1|-
CASEWGGYNEQFF
TGTGCCAGCGAGTGGGGCGGGTACAATGAGCAGTTCTTC
>TRBV28|-|TRBJ2-3|-
CASSFGGFSDTQYF
TGTGCCAGCAGTTTCGGGGGATTTTCTGATACGCAGTATTTT
>TRBV19|-|TRBJ1-3|TRBD1
CASSRDRSSGNTIYF
TGTGCCAGTAGTCGGGACAGAAGCTCTGGAAACACCATATATTTT